Listed here are 4 T cell receptor beta chains from one sample, sequenced in a study of Graves' ophthalmopathy and Graves' hyperthyroidism. The authors amplified TCR beta CDR3 regions, and they did so from RNA transcripts for repertoire sequencing. HTBI-primed first-round RT-PCR preceded second-round multiplex PCR. One entry per CDR3 protein results from TCRdb running MiXCR on the multiplex PCR reads. The sample has hundreds of thousands of distinct CDR3 sequences, approximately 15% seen once. The sample taken for sequencing was blood. These receptors all come from a woman between 25 and 40 years old with Graves' ophthalmopathy.

The chain has TRBV30 and TRBJ1-1; 10 nucleotides align to TRBD1. The CDR3 totals 14 residues. The trim removed 2 bases at V and 9 bases at J, leaving 9 bases unmatched. Germline V gene lookup returns CDR1 GTSNPN and CDR2 SVGIG (reference sequence). CDR3: CAWSIGTGVRKAFF. The DNA for the CDR3 is TGTGCCTGGAGTATCGGGACAGGGGTTAGAAAAGCTTTCTTT.

This clonotype was observed at least ten times. The genes are TRBV6-1 and TRBJ2-5; TRBD1 agrees at 7 bases. The junction had 6 bases not matched to a gene; V was cut back by 7 bases and J by 1 base. Germline V gene lookup returns CDR1 MNHNS and CDR2 SASEGT. The CDR3 consists of 14 residues. CDR3 sequence: CASTWGQIQETQYF. Here the CDR3 DNA reads TGTGCCAGCACATGGGGACAGATCCAAGAGACCCAGTACTTC.

The V gene is TRBV5-6, the J gene TRBJ2-5, with 9 nucleotides matching TRBD2. The V and J ends lost 4 bases and 9 bases, in that order; junction bases with no gene match: 7. This CDR3 has 13 residues. Germline-derived CDR1 and CDR2 are SGHDT and YYEEEE. The CDR3 DNA is TGTGCCAGCAGCCCCACCTCTAGCGGGGCCCAGTACTTC. Translated: CASSPTSSGAQYF.

A few counts support this clonotype. The CDR3 region has the DNA TGTGCCTGGACAAAGGAGTACACTGAAGCTTTCTTT. This codes for CAWTKEYTEAFF. J is TRBJ1-1 and V is TRBV30; D remains unclear. In germline, CDR1 is GTSNPN, CDR2 SVGIG (reference sequence). V was pared by 4 bases and J by 3 bases, with 9 bases between. This CDR3 region has 12 residues.